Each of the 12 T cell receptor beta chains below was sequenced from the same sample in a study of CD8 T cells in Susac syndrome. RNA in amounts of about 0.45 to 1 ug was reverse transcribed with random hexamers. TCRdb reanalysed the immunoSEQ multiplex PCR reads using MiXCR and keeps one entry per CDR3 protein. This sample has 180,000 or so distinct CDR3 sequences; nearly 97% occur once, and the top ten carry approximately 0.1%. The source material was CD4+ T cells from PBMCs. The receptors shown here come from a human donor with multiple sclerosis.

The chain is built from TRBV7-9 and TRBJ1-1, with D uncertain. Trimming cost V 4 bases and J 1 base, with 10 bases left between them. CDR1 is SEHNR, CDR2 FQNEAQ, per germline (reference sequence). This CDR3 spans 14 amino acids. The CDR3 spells CASSWGRGNTEAFF. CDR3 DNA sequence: TGTGCCAGCAGCTGGGGTCGGGGGAACACTGAAGCTTTCTTT.

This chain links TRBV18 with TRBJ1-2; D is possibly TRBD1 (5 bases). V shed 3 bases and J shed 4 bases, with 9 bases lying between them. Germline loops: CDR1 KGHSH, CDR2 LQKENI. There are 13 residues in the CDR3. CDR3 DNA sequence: TGTGCCAGCTCACCGGATGGGGCCTATGGCTACACCTTC. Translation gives CASSPDGAYGYTF.

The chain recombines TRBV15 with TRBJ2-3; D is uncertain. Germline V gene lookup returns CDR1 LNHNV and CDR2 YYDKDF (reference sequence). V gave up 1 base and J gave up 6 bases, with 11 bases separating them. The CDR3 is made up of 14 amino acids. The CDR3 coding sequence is TGTGCCACCAGCAGAGGCGGAGCTCCGGATACGCAGTATTTT. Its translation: CATSRGGAPDTQYF.

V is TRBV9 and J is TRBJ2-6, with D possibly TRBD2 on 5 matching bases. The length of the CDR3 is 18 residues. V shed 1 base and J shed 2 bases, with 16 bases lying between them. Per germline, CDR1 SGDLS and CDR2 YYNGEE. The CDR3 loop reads CASSVSWASGAGANVLTF. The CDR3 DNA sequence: TGTGCCAGCAGCGTAAGCTGGGCCAGCGGTGCTGGGGCCAACGTCCTGACTTTC.

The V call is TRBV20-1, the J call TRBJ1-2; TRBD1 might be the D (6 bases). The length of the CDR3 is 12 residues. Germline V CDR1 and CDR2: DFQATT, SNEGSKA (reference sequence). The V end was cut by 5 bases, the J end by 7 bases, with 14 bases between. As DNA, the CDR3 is TGCAGTGCTGCCGACAGGCCCGCTGGCTACACCTTC. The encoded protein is CSAADRPAGYTF.

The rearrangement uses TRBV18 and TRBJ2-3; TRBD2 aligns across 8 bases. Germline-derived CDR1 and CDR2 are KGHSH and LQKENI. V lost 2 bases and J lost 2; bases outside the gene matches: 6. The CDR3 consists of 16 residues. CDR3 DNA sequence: TGTGCCAGCTCACCAGTAGGGACTAGGGCCACAGATACGCAGTATTTT. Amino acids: CASSPVGTRATDTQYF.

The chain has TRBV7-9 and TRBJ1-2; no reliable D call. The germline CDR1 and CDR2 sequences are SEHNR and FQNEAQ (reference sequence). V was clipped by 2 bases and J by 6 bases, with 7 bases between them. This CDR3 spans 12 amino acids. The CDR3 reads CASSLIADGYTF. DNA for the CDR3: TGTGCCAGCAGCTTAATAGCGGATGGCTACACCTTC.

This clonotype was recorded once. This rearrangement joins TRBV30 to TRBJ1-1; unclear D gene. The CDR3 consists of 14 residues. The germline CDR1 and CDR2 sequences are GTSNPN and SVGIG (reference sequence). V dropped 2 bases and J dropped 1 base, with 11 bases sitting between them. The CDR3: CAWSLGAWNTEAFF. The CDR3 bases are TGTGCCTGGAGTCTGGGTGCCTGGAACACTGAAGCTTTCTTT.

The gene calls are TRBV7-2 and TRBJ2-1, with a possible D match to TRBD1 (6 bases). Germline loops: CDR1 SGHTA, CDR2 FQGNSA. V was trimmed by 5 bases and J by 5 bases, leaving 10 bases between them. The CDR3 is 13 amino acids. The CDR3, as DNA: TGTGCCAGCAGCCCCAACAGGGACAATGAGCAGTTCTTC. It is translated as CASSPNRDNEQFF.

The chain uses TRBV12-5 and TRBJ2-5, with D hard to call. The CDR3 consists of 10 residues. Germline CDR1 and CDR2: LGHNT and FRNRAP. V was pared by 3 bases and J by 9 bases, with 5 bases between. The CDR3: CASGFLPQYF. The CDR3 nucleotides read TGTGCTAGTGGTTTTTTGCCCCAGTACTTC.

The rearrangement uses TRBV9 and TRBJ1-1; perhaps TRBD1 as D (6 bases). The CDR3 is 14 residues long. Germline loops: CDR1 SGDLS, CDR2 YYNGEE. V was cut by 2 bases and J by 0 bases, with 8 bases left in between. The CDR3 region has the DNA TGTGCCAGCAGCGTGGACAGCTTGAACACTGAAGCTTTCTTT. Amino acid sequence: CASSVDSLNTEAFF.

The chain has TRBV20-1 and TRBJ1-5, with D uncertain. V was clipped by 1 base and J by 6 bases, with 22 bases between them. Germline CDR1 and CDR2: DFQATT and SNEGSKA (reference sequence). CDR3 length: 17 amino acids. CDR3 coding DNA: TGCAGTGCTAGAGCTGTTGGAAACGGGCCTATCGGTCAGCCCCAGCATTTT. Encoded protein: CSARAVGNGPIGQPQHF.